This TCR beta chain was profiled in a study of blood T cell repertoires in COVID-19. Study in general: Sites in the United States, Italy and Spain provided acute and convalescent COVID-19 samples. Sources were T cells, B-cell-depleted T cells, or PBMCs; the material itself was cDNA or gDNA.

Per the study methods: The assay estimated nucleated cells by amplifying reference gene primers. TCRdb's copy holds only in-frame clones and misses some; the assay was immunoSEQ multiplex PCR. D and trimming come from the DNA, and the V and J calls and clone size come from that table. The profile covers 150,000 to 200,000 clones, with about 86% appearing a single time and around 8.2% taken by the ten largest. The germline gives CDR1 WSHSY, CDR2 SAAADI. There are 15 residues in the CDR3. Deletions cut 7 bases from V and 2 bases from J, with 16 bases between. The sequencing input was peripheral blood. V and J are TRBV10-2 and TRBJ2-3, with D perhaps matching TRBD1 (5 bases). This receptor was identified in a man aged 55 to 70 with acute or convalescent COVID-19. The DNA for the CDR3 is TGCGCCAGCACCCGACAGACAGCCCTCACAGATACGCAGTATTTT. This translates into CASTRQTALTDTQYF.